The 4 T cell receptor beta chains reported below all come from one sample, sequenced in a study of blood T cell repertoires in COVID-19. Sequenced by immunoSEQ multiplex PCR; TCRdb stores in-frame clones only, minus some. The sample yields 200,000 to 300,000 clones, around four fifths seen once. The sequencing sample was made of peripheral blood. Every receptor here comes from a man aged 25 to 40 who had recovered from COVID-19.

J is TRBJ1-5 and V is TRBV2; 8 bases are shared with TRBD1. CDR3 length: 18 amino acids. In germline, CDR1 is SNHLY, CDR2 FYNNEI. The ends lost 4 bases at V and 5 bases at J; junction bases unmatched: 16. The CDR3 here is CASSGPRTGLAMDQPQHF. For the CDR3, the DNA is TGTGCCAGCAGTGGCCCCCGGACAGGGTTGGCTATGGATCAGCCCCAGCATTTT.

This clone was found a few times. The genes are TRBV6-5 and TRBJ1-6; 10 nucleotides agree with TRBD1. The trim removed 5 bases at V and 9 bases at J, leaving 7 bases unmatched. CDR3 length: 15 amino acids. Germline CDR1 is MNHEY and CDR2 is SVGAGI. For the CDR3, the DNA is TGTGCCAGCAGTACTGGGGACAGGGGAGTTTCACCCCTCCACTTT. It yields the protein CASSTGDRGVSPLHF.

This rearrangement joins TRBV18 to TRBJ2-7; D is ambiguous. Germline assignment: CDR1 KGHSH and CDR2 LQKENI. V was cut by 6 bases and J by 4 bases, with 10 bases left in between. The CDR3 runs to 12 residues. For the CDR3, the DNA is TGTGCCAGCTCGCCTGACTCATACGAGCAGTACTTC. Its translation: CASSPDSYEQYF.

This chain connects TRBV27 to TRBJ2-7; D might be TRBD1 (5 bases). Germline CDR1 and CDR2: MNHEY and SMNVEV (reference sequence). This CDR3 is built from 15 residues. Trimming cost V 5 bases and J 4 bases, with 18 bases left between them. The CDR3 DNA is TGTGCCAGCAGTCGGACCCTGACAGCGTCGTACGAGCAGTACTTC. This gives the protein CASSRTLTASYEQYF.